A single T cell receptor (beta chain) is shown here with its context. What this receptor recognizes is not known. No per-base quality is available; no much larger clone lies one base away. The data are from a study of regulatory T cells in long-lasting Graves disease (dated by TCRdb to the early 2020s). At the level of the whole study: Persistent Graves' disease was defined as antithyroid drug treatment for over 5 years with persistently positive TSH receptor autoantibodies. Peripheral blood TCR sequencing and RNA sequencing compared persistent Graves' disease patients with newly diagnosed Graves' disease patients. The study was conducted in China and was registered as a clinical trial. A total of around 35 samples were covered by TCR sequencing, comprising 13 persistent and about 20 newly diagnosed Graves' disease patients. In the clinical cohort, patients with persistent Graves' disease had used antithyroid drugs for an average of roughly ten years. The full study reports these points: The small sample size was acknowledged by the authors as a limitation that may reduce accuracy. Preferential use of TRBV28, TRBJ1-2 and TRBJ2-5 was observed in persistent disease, whereas TRBV20-1 and TRBJ2-1 were favored in newly diagnosed disease. Compared with newly diagnosed patients, persistent Graves' disease patients had lower TCR Shannon entropy and fewer highly expanded clones, which suggests clonal expansion. Only peripheral blood was studied, because thyroid tissue, the primary lesion, was inaccessible. Only the TCR beta chain was sequenced and analyzed. Persistent patients shared more public clonotypes among themselves (around 3,000) than newly diagnosed patients did (roughly 920).

The time point label, as the study defines it: persistent/refractory GD, antithyroid drugs over 5 years with positive TRAb. For both TCR sequencing and RNA sequencing, RNA was extracted from PBMCs using TRIzol. The diagnosis of Graves' disease followed American Thyroid Association guidelines. Recruitment of patients was carried out at an endocrinology department in Xi'an, China. Each patient gave approximately 10 milliliters of peripheral blood, collected in an EDTA anticoagulant tube. Ficoll Paque Plus density gradient separation was used to isolate PBMCs, and no further T cell sorting was performed. An Agilent 2100 Bioanalyzer and agarose gel were used to check RNA quality, while a NanoDrop 2000 measured RNA concentration. Library preparation used multiplex PCR. Instrument used: Illumina HiSeq 4000. iRepertoire HTBI primers and Arm-PCR amplification of CDR3 regions were used to construct TCR beta libraries. Gel purification was performed on PCR products prior to sequencing. The source study handled its data this way. Gene usage analysis of CDR3 amino acid clonotypes relied on the 60 to 65 TRBV and about 13 TRBJ segments identified across samples. Filtered high-quality paired reads were merged into contigs using COPE and FqMerger. BLAST was used to align contigs to the IMGT TRBV, TRBD and TRBJ reference genes, and CDR3 was defined following IMGT. Clonotypes above 0.1% frequency were classified as highly expanded clones. Shannon entropy served as the measure of repertoire diversity, while the Gini coefficient captured V-J evenness. Public clonotypes were defined as clonotypes shared by more than one individual. TCRdb passed the public sequencing reads through fastp at Q25 and MiXCR, retaining productive beta sequences. When rows share a CDR3 protein, they turn into one entry using the most common DNA and genes. TCRdb's processing, not the study's, gives the V and J calls here. Within this sample are hundreds of thousands of distinct CDR3 sequences, with around 21% of them counted one time only. Roughly 20% of the sample belongs to the ten largest clones.

CDR1 and CDR2, per the germline V gene (reference sequence), are SEHNR and FQNEAQ. The CDR3 spans 16 residues, from the cysteine through the phenylalanine. The DNA shown is the 48-base CDR3, in frame from base 1. V ends up 5 bases short and J 10 bases short, with an unmatched junction base count of 13. This material consisted of peripheral blood mononuclear cells (PBMCs), taken when the disease was refractory, from a patient treated with antithyroid drugs. This TCR came from a female donor with Graves disease. The V and J genes are TRBV7-9 and TRBJ1-6; 8 bases in between match TRBD1. The CDR3 region has the sequence CASSPWAGGGLSPLHF. Read as DNA, the sequence is TGTGCCAGCAGCCCATGGGCAGGGGGCGGATTGTCACCCCTCCACTTT.